The 6 T cell receptor beta chains presented below share a single source sample, sequenced in a study of blood T cell repertoires in COVID-19. Assay: immunoSEQ multiplex PCR; the TCRdb copy retains only in-frame clones and omits some. The data show 300,000 or so clones, 86% seen once. Sequences were obtained from peripheral blood. Every receptor here comes from a woman in her forties or fifties with acute or convalescent COVID-19.

The rearrangement joins TRBV29-1 to TRBJ1-4, with 11 nucleotides matching TRBD1. The V gene end was trimmed by 4 bases and the J gene end by 7 bases; junction bases not matched to a gene: 8. Germline-derived CDR1 and CDR2 are SQVTM and ANQGSEA. The CDR3 totals 15 residues. CDR3 protein: CSVGPKGTGGEKLFF. The DNA of the CDR3 is TGCAGCGTTGGCCCTAAAGGGACAGGGGGTGAAAAACTGTTTTTT.

V and J are TRBV5-1 and TRBJ1-1, with D maybe TRBD1 (6 bases). The CDR3 spans 14 residues. Germline CDR1 reads SGHRS; CDR2 reads YFSETQ. V was trimmed by 1 base and J by 7 bases, leaving 14 bases between them. CDR3 amino acids: CASSLTQGRFEAFF. For the CDR3, the DNA is TGCGCCAGCAGCTTGACGCAGGGGCGGTTTGAAGCTTTCTTT.

This chain links TRBV4-3 with TRBJ2-2; 16 nucleotides match TRBD2. This CDR3 has 17 amino acids. Unmatched junction bases numbered 5, after V lost 4 bases and J lost 6 bases. CDR1 is LGHNA and CDR2 is YSLEER in the germline V gene. CDR3 loop: CASSRSGLAGGPGELFF. Written as DNA, the CDR3 is TGCGCCAGCAGCCGGTCGGGACTAGCGGGAGGGCCCGGGGAGCTGTTTTTT.

This clone was seen only a few times. V gene TRBV9 combines with J gene TRBJ2-2, with D perhaps TRBD2 (6 bases). The CDR3 is made up of 15 amino acids. CDR1 is SGDLS, CDR2 YYNGEE, per germline. Deletions cut 7 bases from V and 2 bases from J, with 15 bases between. CDR3 bases: TGTGCCAGCGAAGCGGGTAGCACCAACACCGGGGAGCTGTTTTTT. Protein sequence: CASEAGSTNTGELFF. The full variable domain, rest sourced from reference TRBV9 and TRBJ2-2, is DSGVTQTPKHLITATGQRVTLRCSPRSGDLSVYWYQQSLDQGLQFLIQYYNGEERAKGNILERFSAQQFPDLHSELNLSSLELGDSALYFCASEAGSTNTGELFFGEGSRLTVL.

The V call is TRBV6-1, the J call TRBJ2-3; no clear D gene. Germline loops: CDR1 MNHNS, CDR2 SASEGT. V was shortened by 1 base and J by 2 bases, with 4 bases between the two germline ends. This CDR3 contains 13 residues. In DNA, the CDR3 is TGTGCCAGCAGTGAAGACTTCACAGATACGCAGTATTTT. Its protein is CASSEDFTDTQYF.

The rearrangement joins TRBV28 to TRBJ1-1; 7 positions agree with TRBD1. Germline V lookup: CDR1 MDHEN, CDR2 SYDVKM. Trimming at V came to 4 bases and at J to 7 bases, leaving 6 bases not matched to a gene. This CDR3 has 13 amino acids. Here the CDR3 reads CASSSGQRIEAFF. For the CDR3, the DNA is TGTGCCAGCAGTTCGGGACAGCGAATTGAAGCTTTCTTT.